The text below deals with one TCR beta chain. Antigen: not known. These data are taken from a study of T cell responses to AZD1222 COVID-19 vaccine. Whole-study results and caveats: Unmutated variant regions reportedly attract nearly half of all spike-specific TCRs.

Germline V gene sequence: CDR1 SNHLY, CDR2 FYNNEI. V lost 1 base and J lost 8; bases outside the gene matches: 5. The CDR3 runs to 15 residues. The data were produced by immunoSEQ multiplex PCR, yet TCRdb's version contains in-frame clones alone and is incomplete. This table holds about 56,000 clones, 70% to 80% found once. This chain links TRBV2 with TRBJ1-6; 7 bases agree with TRBD1. The sequencing used peripheral blood, collected 28 days after the second AZD1222 dose. The sequence came from an adult who received the AZD1222 COVID-19 vaccine. The CDR3: CASSEGQGGYSPLHF. The CDR3 bases are TGTGCCAGCAGTGAAGGTCAGGGGGGCTATTCACCCCTCCACTTT.